Listed below are T cell receptor beta chains from one sample, sequenced in a study of shared T cell receptors in the human thymus. Using immunoSEQ multiplex PCR, the repertoire was profiled, and TCRdb retains in-frame clones only, with some absent. The data contain hundreds of thousands of clones, over 75% of them singletons. These data also featured in a second study, about human thymus T cells.

Sequenced sample: thymocytes. These receptors all stem from a boy under two years old with a congenital heart defect. The CDR3 runs from the conserved cysteine through the conserved F or W. The D gene is left open where the match is weak. Only some rows state a clone size, as once, few, many or a class for expanded clones.

clone_size j_call v_call d_call cdr3_nt cdr3_aa
NA TRBJ2-1 TRBV19 TRBD2 TGTGCCAGTTTAACTAGCGGGGGAAATGAGCAGTTCTTC CASLTSGGNEQFF
NA TRBJ1-5 TRBV19 NA TGTGCCAGTACCACCTGGGCAGGGACACCTAGCAATCAGCCCCAGCATTTT CASTTWAGTPSNQPQHF
NA TRBJ2-5 TRBV5-5 NA TGTGCCAGCAGCTTGTCCGGAGAGACCCAGTACTTC CASSLSGETQYF
NA TRBJ2-1 TRBV11-2 TRBD2 TGTGCCAGCAGCCCGATCGGGGGAGGGCCTTCCTACAATGAGCAGTTCTTC CASSPIGGGPSYNEQFF
NA TRBJ2-2 TRBV9 NA TGTGCCAGCAGCGTCGGTGCAGGGATTCGCACCGGGGAGCTGTTTTTT CASSVGAGIRTGELFF
NA TRBJ2-1 TRBV5-1 NA TGCGCCAGCAGCTTGACCCCCCAAACGAGGACTATAGTCGGTAATGAGCAGTTCTTC CASSLTPQTRTIVGNEQFF
NA TRBJ2-7 TRBV28 NA TGTGCCAGCCGACAGTCCTACGAGCAGTACTTC CASRQSYEQYF
NA TRBJ2-7 TRBV6-5 NA TGTGCCAGCAGTTCCCGACCCCGGCGGGTGCACGAGCAGTACTTC CASSSRPRRVHEQYF
few TRBJ2-1 TRBV4-3 TRBD2 TGCGCCAGCAGCGATCGACTAGCGGAAAACAATGAGCAGTTCTTC CASSDRLAENNEQFF
NA TRBJ2-7 TRBV2 NA TGTGCCAGCAGTGAAGGAGCTTCGACAGCCCCACCGCACGAGCAGTACTTC CASSEGASTAPPHEQYF
NA TRBJ2-5 TRBV28 TRBD2 TGTGCCAGCAGTTCTCAGCTCGGGACTAGCGGGATCTTAGAGACCCAGTACTTC CASSSQLGTSGILETQYF
NA TRBJ2-3 TRBV7-2 NA TGTGCCAGCAGCCATACTACACCTCGCACAGATACGCAGTATTTT CASSHTTPRTDTQYF
NA TRBJ1-1 TRBV15 NA TGTGCCACCAGCAGAGAGTACGAGGGCGGGACTGAAGCTTTCTTT CATSREYEGGTEAFF
NA TRBJ1-6 TRBV4-2 TRBD1 TGTGCCAGCAGCCAAAAGAGGCCCGGGACAGAAAATTCACCCCTCCACTTT CASSQKRPGTENSPLHF
NA TRBJ2-5 TRBV27 TRBD2 TGTGCCAGCAGCCCTCGGGAGGGGGAGACCCAGTACTTC CASSPREGETQYF
few TRBJ1-5 TRBV28 NA TGTGCCAGCACCCCTGGGGAAGCAGGGAATCAGCCCCAGCATTTT CASTPGEAGNQPQHF
NA TRBJ2-7 TRBV5-1 NA TGCGCCAGCAGCTTGGCCCCCCGACAGTACGACGAGCAGTACTTC CASSLAPRQYDEQYF
NA TRBJ1-3 TRBV15 NA TGTGCCACCAGCAGAGAGGGGAGGGGCGGAAACACCATATATTTT CATSREGRGGNTIYF
NA TRBJ2-3 TRBV5-1 TRBD2 TGCGCCAGCAGACCTGCCCTAGCGGCTACCAGCACAGATACGCAGTATTTT CASRPALAATSTDTQYF
NA TRBJ2-7 TRBV7-6 NA TGTGCCAGCAGCTTAGGAGTTCTACCGGGAACTTACGAGCAGTACTTC CASSLGVLPGTYEQYF
NA TRBJ2-3 TRBV27 NA TGTGCCAGCAGTTTATTAGGCGGTTCCCTCGGAGATACGCAGTATTTT CASSLLGGSLGDTQYF
NA TRBJ2-3 TRBV30 TRBD2 TGTGCCTGGAGTGTACTGGTGGGGAGGGCTAGTACAGATACGCAGTATTTT CAWSVLVGRASTDTQYF
NA TRBJ2-7 TRBV10-3 TRBD2 TGTGCCATCAGGAAAAGCGGGAGGGGCGTTTACGAGCAGTACTTC CAIRKSGRGVYEQYF
NA TRBJ1-5 TRBV28 NA TGTGCCAGCAGTTTACGGTTGTGTCGCAATCAGCCCCAGCATTTT CASSLRLCRNQPQHF
NA TRBJ2-7 TRBV5-1 TRBD1 TGCGCCAGCAGGGACAGGTACTACGAGCAGTACTTC CASRDRYYEQYF